This T cell receptor beta chain was recorded in a study of CD8 T cells in Susac syndrome. The study, taken as a whole, reports: In its TCR sequencing and HLA analysis, the study acknowledged that the number of individuals was relatively small.

In the case of this clonotype: Its antigen remains unknown.

The authors carried out high-throughput sequencing of TCR beta. They applied it to CD8+ and CD4+ T cells obtained from blood. Purification of the CD8+ and CD4+ T cells relied on negative isolation, and TEMRA cells underwent FACS enrichment. RNA, at about 0.45 to 1 ug, was reverse transcribed with random hexamers. An immunoSEQ multiplex PCR generated amplified TCR beta CDR3 products spanning 54 Vbeta and 13 Jbeta. TCRdb reprocessed the immunoSEQ multiplex PCR reads via MiXCR and lists one record per CDR3 protein. This sample carries about 180,000 distinct CDR3 sequences, roughly 95% of them seen once, and the ten largest clones take less than 0.2%. The CDR3 loop spans 14 amino acids. V was pared by 6 bases and J by 8 bases, with 13 bases of the junction left unmatched. The V gene's germline CDR1 is MDHEN and CDR2 SYDVKM.

The receptor was isolated from a human donor with multiple sclerosis. This chain connects TRBV28 to TRBJ2-7; 7 bases fit TRBD1. The sample was CD8+ T cells from PBMCs. CDR3 bases: TGTGCCAGCAGACTACGACAGGGCCCTAGGAAGCAGTACTTC. This encodes CASRLRQGPRKQYF.